One sample yielded the 8 T cell receptor beta chains listed below, sequenced in a study of OX40 agonist ivuxolimab in advanced cancers. Some clones are missing from TCRdb's copy, which holds only in-frame ones; the method was immunoSEQ multiplex PCR. Found here are about 95,000 clones, approximately 85% of them singletons; the top ten hold 3.8%. The material was CD4+ or CD8+ T cells sorted from blood, obtained in a trial of the OX40 agonist ivuxolimab. Receptors were obtained from an adult with an advanced solid tumor such as melanoma, head and neck, liver or kidney cancer.

This clone is a singleton in its sample. The chain has TRBV11-3 and TRBJ2-3; 8 bases agree with TRBD1. The germline gives CDR1 SGHNT, CDR2 YENEEA. The CDR3 has 15 amino acids. The trim removed 5 bases at V and 3 bases at J, leaving 7 bases unmatched. Here the CDR3 reads CASSQRTGLTDTQYF. CDR3 DNA: TGTGCCAGCAGCCAAAGGACAGGGTTGACAGATACGCAGTATTTT.

This clone was found once. The V and J genes are TRBV11-2 and TRBJ2-1, with D tentatively TRBD2 (6 bases). V was clipped by 2 bases and J by 12 bases, with 14 bases between them. Germline V gene data show CDR1 as SGHAT and CDR2 as FQNNGV. The CDR3 is 13 residues long. The CDR3 loop is CASSLSREPAQFF. In DNA form, the CDR3 reads TGTGCCAGCAGCTTATCACGGGAGCCGGCGCAGTTCTTC.

The chain uses TRBV5-6 and TRBJ1-2; weak D call: TRBD1 (5 bases). The ends were cut back, 3 bases at V and 8 bases at J, with 11 bases in the middle. Germline CDR1 SGHDT, CDR2 YYEEEE. CDR3 length equals 12 residues. The CDR3 nucleotides read TGTGCCAGCAGCTCCGGGGGTTGGGGCTACACCTTC. This codes for CASSSGGWGYTF.

This chain uses TRBV10-3 with TRBJ1-5, with D unresolved. The CDR3 has 12 amino acids. Germline lookup yields CDR1 ENHRY and CDR2 SYGVKD. The V gene lost 4 bases and the J gene lost 6 bases, with 7 bases spanning the gap. DNA for the CDR3: TGTGCCATCAGTGGTGGCGGTCAGCCCCAGCATTTT. It translates to CAISGGGQPQHF.

This clone was recorded only once. The chain recombines TRBV9 with TRBJ2-5; 9 bases are a match to TRBD1. The J call may be in error: the DNA end matches TRBJ2-7 better. Germline V lookup: CDR1 SGDLS, CDR2 YYNGEE. This CDR3 is built from 14 residues. The CDR3, as DNA: TGTGCCAGCAGCGCGGGACAGGGCCACTACGAGCAGTACTTC. Amino acid sequence: CASSAGQGHYEQYF.

This clone turned up a few times. V gene TRBV30 combines with J gene TRBJ1-6; perhaps TRBD1 as D (5 bases). The V gene lost 2 bases and the J gene lost 4 bases, with 18 bases spanning the gap. The CDR3 runs 17 residues. From germline, CDR1 is GTSNPN and CDR2 SVGIG (reference sequence). CDR3 DNA sequence: TGTGCCTGGAGTCTCCACCGGACTTCAGGGTATAATTCACCCCTCCACTTT. Amino acid sequence: CAWSLHRTSGYNSPLHF.

This clone appeared a few times. CDR3 in DNA: TGCGCCAGCAGCCAAGATCGAATTGCAGGCTCTGGGGCCAACGTCCTGACTTTC. Translation gives CASSQDRIAGSGANVLTF. The rearrangement uses TRBV4-3 and TRBJ2-6, with D hard to call. Per the germline V gene, CDR1 is LGHNA and CDR2 is YSLEER. Trimming took 0 bases from V and 0 from J, leaving 12 bases between them. The CDR3 loop spans 18 amino acids.

This chain joins TRBV13 and TRBJ2-7; unclear D gene. Germline values: CDR1 PRHDT, CDR2 FYEKMQ (reference sequence). V was cut by 3 bases and J by 0 bases, with 6 bases left in between. This CDR3 is 13 amino acids long. The CDR3 DNA follows: TGTGCCAGCAGCTTGCAGAGCTCCTACGAGCAGTACTTC. Residues: CASSLQSSYEQYF.